This T cell receptor (beta chain) originates from a study of cytomegalovirus exposure and HLA in healthy donors (dated by TCRdb to about 2017). Regarding the study in general: An earlier analysis of 550 to 700 of the donors reported roughly 270 Gb of sequence data and roughly 110 million unique TCR beta sequences from approximately 180 million T cells. An early release covering 550 to 650 HLA-typed donors comprised approximately 300 gigabases of sequencing data and around 80 million unique TCR sequences. Of the approximately 400 genotyped donors, 70% to 90% were placed in the genetic ancestry cluster associated with self-reported Caucasian donors. The study aimed to test whether cataloging public T cell receptors could reveal signatures of past pathogen exposure. The T cell repertoires of around 730 subjects were profiled by immunosequencing and related to cytomegalovirus serostatus. In addition to the first cohort of 666 subjects, a separate validation cohort of 120 different subjects was used. To predict cytomegalovirus infection status, the study combined high-throughput TCR immunosequencing, statistical association of individual TCRs with disease status, and machine learning. In a later analysis, previously published TCR beta repertoires from 666 donors were re-analyzed and high-resolution HLA genotyping was added so that TCR occurrence patterns could be studied. Rather than using new phenotypic data, the later analysis identified candidate immune exposures from TCR beta sequences and from how often those sequences occurred across donors. In an earlier analysis of roughly 540 of the donors, high-throughput TCR beta sequencing was used to judge whether each TCR beta V gene segment behaved as functional or pseudogenic. Alongside the repertoire data, information on donor age, sex, ethnicity and CMV serostatus was compiled. A later genetic analysis took genome-wide SNP genotypes for about 55% of the 666 donors and used that subset as a discovery cohort. Every repertoire in the discovery cohort had been generated on one and the same sequencing platform. HLA typing included class I and class II loci at four-digit resolution. Typing coverage differed by locus: A, B, C, DRB1 and DQB1 were typed in about 620-630 donors, DQA1 in 522, DPA1 in 606, and DPB1 in just under 490. A few DR-DQ haplotypes were treated as single units for association and clustering because of strong linkage in the cohort. Among a few hundred genotyped donors of the cohort, an average of around 240,000 unique TCR beta nucleotide sequences were sequenced per donor, roughly 20% of them non-productive.

Libraries were prepared through the immunoSEQ multiplex PCR assay. The multiplex PCR relied on a mix of 60 forward primers for TCR Vbeta segments and 13 reverse primers for TCR Jbeta segments. The CDR3 region of rearranged TCR beta genes was amplified from genomic DNA with a multiplex PCR assay. The amplified TCR beta libraries were sequenced on the Illumina HiSeq System as 87-base-pair reads. The authors' analysis ran thus. Across the 500 to 850 repertoires, a later analysis counted tens of millions of unique TCR beta chains, 9.5 million to 12 million of which were shared by at least two donors. To remove PCR and sequencing errors, raw reads were error-corrected and collapsed into unique sequences using a nearest-neighbor algorithm that merged closely related sequences. V, D and J gene segments were assigned by aligning CDR3 sequences to IMGT reference sequences. For a sequence to be retained, at least a six-nucleotide match to both a V gene segment and a J gene segment was required. Rearrangements were classified as productive when the CDR3 lacked stop codons and remained in frame with V and J, and all other rearrangements were classified as non-productive. CDR3 was defined by IMGT convention, running from the second conserved V-encoded cysteine to the conserved J-encoded phenylalanine. The earlier analysis of about 530 of the donors excluded any sequence lacking an unambiguous match to a single V gene segment. An earlier analysis of several hundred of the donors called V segments functional above 56.7% productive rearrangements and segregating when the between-donor standard deviation exceeded 5%. A statistical classification framework was developed to diagnose cytomegalovirus status using the catalog of TCR beta chain sequences. In a later analysis, TCR nucleotide sequences were compared against IMGT/GENE-DB human TR gene sequences so that V and J genes could be assigned. Using the TCRdist pipeline, a later analysis assigned CDR3 sequences along with most-parsimonious VDJ recombination scenarios. In a later analysis, each TCR beta chain was defined by its CDR3 amino acid sequence together with its V-gene family, and reads lacking a unique V-gene family were excluded. To address suspected cross-contamination and a sequencing artifact, a later analysis removed several hundred highly shared, low-generation-probability nucleotide sequences. In a later analysis, a clonal expansion index for each public chain was calculated from normalized within-repertoire ranks of inferred template counts. In a later analysis, generation probabilities were computed using a VDJ recombination model fitted to out-of-frame rearrangements, and the results were checked against IGoR. In a later analysis, TCR-TCR, TCR-HLA and TCR-CMV co-occurrence was scored with hypergeometric tests, and a repertoire-size bias correction was applied to TCR pairs. False discovery rates were estimated in a later analysis by permuting HLA or CMV assignments 20 times. A later analysis grouped co-occurring TCRs with DBSCAN, adding TCRdist sequence similarity when clustering within HLA-allele-positive subsets. Repertoires with fewer than 30,000 or more than 120,000 public chains, plus five repertoires with anomalous nucleotide sharing, were excluded from co-occurrence clustering. The source is immuneACCESS, and TCRdb retained only in-frame sequences with V and J called. Part of the clones is not carried over; for the studies checked, unresolved V genes explain less than half of this, and the remainder is unexplained. The V and J calls and clone size were taken over from that table, and D and trimming were inferred from the DNA. This sample holds more than 70,000 clones; roughly 73% were observed only once. The ten largest clones capture about 1.9% of the sample.

The V and J ends are trimmed by 2 bases and 3 bases, leaving 14 bases between them. The CDR3 starts with the cysteine, ends with the phenylalanine, and has 15 residues. This entry keeps only the CDR3 DNA: 45 bases, framed from base 1. In the germline V gene, CDR1 corresponds to SNHLY and CDR2 to FYNNEI. In total, roughly 670 healthy bone marrow donors made up the cohort. At the time of sampling, all cohort members were nominally healthy, though unrecorded immune exposures were likely present. The donor was CMV seronegative and belonged to the group of around 400 seronegative cohort members. Every donor gave a peripheral blood sample, and the peripheral blood mononuclear cells from that sample were used for TCR beta sequencing. The Qiagen DNeasy Blood Extraction Kit was used to extract genomic DNA from the blood cell samples. Study-level results and caveats: In this cohort, only TCR beta chains were sequenced, and detectable features were limited by the absence of alpha or paired-chain data. Some IMGT-functional V segments, including TRBV6-2 and TRBV6-3, could not be distinguished by the 87-base-pair reads and were therefore excluded. HLA typing was unavailable for some donors at each locus, so association tests used only the typed subset. In a later analysis, HLA-associated TCR beta chains were found to be more clonally expanded and to have lower generation probabilities than equally common non-associated chains. Correlated functional status among segregating V segments might be attributable to linkage disequilibrium, but an unknown experimental factor could not be ruled out. The earlier analysis of about 600 of the donors excluded roughly 16 rarely observed V segments, including chromosome 9 orphons, because counts were too low. When HLA alleles, especially DR and DQ, strongly co-occurred, attributing TCR associations to individual alleles was difficult. Across donors, most TCR sequences were observed very rarely, whereas some public TCRs were present in many individuals. The sequencing pipeline was judged likely to have produced a cluster of highly shared sequence variants as a technical artifact. In vitro tests confirmed that a few of the cytomegalovirus-associated TCR beta chains recognize cytomegalovirus antigens. The classifier was reported to diagnose cytomegalovirus status with high specificity and sensitivity in both the original cohort and the validation cohort. A later analysis associated 16,951 TCR beta sequences with specific HLA alleles at a false discovery rate of 0.05. A further reported finding was that TCR beta sequences accurately predicted the HLA-A and HLA-B alleles for most subjects in the first cohort. Several of the top co-occurrence clusters appeared to be linked to parvovirus B19, influenza, CMV and Epstein-Barr virus, according to a later analysis. V-gene and J-gene trimming of TCR beta chains was associated with a missense DCLRE1C variant in a later genetic analysis, and the association was replicated in an independent cohort. According to the authors, the approach could potentially be generalized to other disease states and immunological phenotypes. An earlier analysis of approximately 590 of the donors showed that most TCR beta V segments appeared in productive rearrangements either about 87% or about 30% of the time, which broadly matched IMGT annotations. The only immune exposure information available for the cohort was CMV serostatus. A later analysis found that TCR association rates varied across HLA loci, with DRB1 alleles showing the most associated TCRs and HLA-C alleles the fewest. Most CMV-associated TCR beta chains appeared to be HLA-restricted in a later analysis, and the HLA associations seemed to be driven largely by CMV exposure. Sequencing depth was assumed to be roughly uniform across donors in the presence/absence analyses, though that assumption may not hold. In the study, some 180 TCR beta chains were listed as associated with cytomegalovirus. In a later genetic analysis, fewer N-insertions in productive TCRs were reported among donors in an Asian-associated ancestry cluster than the 666-donor mean.

A remark on this clone: Its antigen is unknown. No clone much larger than this one lies a single base away; base qualities are absent.

The sequence is built from TRBV2 and TRBJ2-7; the D gene is not confidently resolved. This TCR was sampled from a boy aged 5 to 17 in good health and CMV-seronegative. Sequencing was done on a sample of PBMCs. The CDR3 region reads CASSESGWQGYEQYF. The DNA is TGTGCCAGCAGTGAATCGGGTTGGCAAGGCTACGAGCAGTACTTC.